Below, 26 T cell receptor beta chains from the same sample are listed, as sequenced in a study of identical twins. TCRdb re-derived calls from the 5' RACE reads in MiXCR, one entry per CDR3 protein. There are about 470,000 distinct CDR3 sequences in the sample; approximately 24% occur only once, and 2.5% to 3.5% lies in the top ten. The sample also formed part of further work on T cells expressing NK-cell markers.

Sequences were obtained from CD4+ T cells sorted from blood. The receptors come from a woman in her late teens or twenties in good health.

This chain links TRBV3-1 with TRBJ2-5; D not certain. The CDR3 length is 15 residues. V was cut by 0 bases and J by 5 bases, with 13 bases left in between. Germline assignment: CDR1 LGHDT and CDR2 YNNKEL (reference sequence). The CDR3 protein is CASSQEMEFGETQYF. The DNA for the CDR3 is TGTGCCAGCAGCCAAGAGATGGAGTTTGGGGAGACCCAGTACTTC.

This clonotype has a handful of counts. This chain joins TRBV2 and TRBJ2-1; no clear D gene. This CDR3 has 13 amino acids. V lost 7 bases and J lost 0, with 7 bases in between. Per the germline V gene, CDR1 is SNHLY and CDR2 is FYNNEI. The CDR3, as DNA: TGTGCCAGCACCCAAAACTCCTACAATGAGCAGTTCTTC. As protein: CASTQNSYNEQFF.

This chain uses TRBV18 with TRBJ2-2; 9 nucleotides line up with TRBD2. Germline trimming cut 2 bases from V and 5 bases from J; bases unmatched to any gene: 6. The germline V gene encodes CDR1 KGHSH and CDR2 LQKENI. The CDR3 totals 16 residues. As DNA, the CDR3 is TGTGCCAGCTCACCATTGTCTAGCGGGGTGACCGGGGAGCTGTTTTTT. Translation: CASSPLSSGVTGELFF.

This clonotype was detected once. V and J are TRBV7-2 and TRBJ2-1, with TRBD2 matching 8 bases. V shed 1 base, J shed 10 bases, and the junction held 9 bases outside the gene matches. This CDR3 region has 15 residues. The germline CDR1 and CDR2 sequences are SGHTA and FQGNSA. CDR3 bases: TGTGCCAGCAGCTTAGGGGGGATAGCGGGGCGGGAGCAGTTCTTC. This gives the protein CASSLGGIAGREQFF.

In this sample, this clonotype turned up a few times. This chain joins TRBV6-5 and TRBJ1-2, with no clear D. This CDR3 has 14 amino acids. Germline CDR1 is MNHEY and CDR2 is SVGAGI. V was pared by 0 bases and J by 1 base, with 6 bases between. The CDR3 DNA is TGTGCCAGCAGTTACTCAGCGGATAACTATGGCTACACCTTC. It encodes CASSYSADNYGYTF.

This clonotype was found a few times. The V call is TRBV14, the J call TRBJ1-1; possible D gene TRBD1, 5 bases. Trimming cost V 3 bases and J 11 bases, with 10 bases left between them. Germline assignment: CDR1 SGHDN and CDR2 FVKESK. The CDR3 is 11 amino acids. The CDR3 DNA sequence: TGTGCCAGCAGCCAGGGACCGCGGGCTTTCTTT. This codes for CASSQGPRAFF.

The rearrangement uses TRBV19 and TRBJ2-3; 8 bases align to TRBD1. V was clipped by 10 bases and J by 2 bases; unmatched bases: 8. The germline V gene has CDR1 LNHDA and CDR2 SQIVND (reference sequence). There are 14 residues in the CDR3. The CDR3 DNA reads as TGTGCCACCAAGGACAGGGAAGTCACAGATACGCAGTATTTT. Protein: CATKDREVTDTQYF.

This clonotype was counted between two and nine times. This CDR3 reads CASSLRGNGANVLTF. Written as DNA, the CDR3 is TGCGCCAGCAGCTTGCGGGGAAATGGGGCCAACGTCCTGACTTTC. This chain connects TRBV5-1 to TRBJ2-6; possible D gene TRBD2, 5 bases. The CDR3 extends over 15 amino acids. V was trimmed by 1 base and J by 3 bases, leaving 8 bases between them. Germline assignment: CDR1 SGHRS and CDR2 YFSETQ. Full variable domain (outside the CDR3, taken from reference TRBV5-1 and TRBJ2-6): KAGVTQTPRYLIKTRGQQVTLSCSPISGHRSVSWYQQTPGQGLQFLFEYFSETQRNKGNFPGRFSGRQFSNSRSEMNVSTLELGDSALYLCASSLRGNGANVLTFGAGSRLTVL.

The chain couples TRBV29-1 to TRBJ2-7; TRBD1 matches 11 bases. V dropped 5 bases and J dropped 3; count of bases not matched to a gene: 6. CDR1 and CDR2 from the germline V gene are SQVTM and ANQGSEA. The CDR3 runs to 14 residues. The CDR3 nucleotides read TGCAGCGTTCAAACCGGGACAGGGGGCTACGAGCAGTACTTC. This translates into CSVQTGTGGYEQYF.

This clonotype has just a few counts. CDR3 DNA sequence: TGTGCCAGCAGTTACTCAGGGACAGGGGATACCGGGGAGCTGTTTTTT. It codes for CASSYSGTGDTGELFF. The chain has TRBV6-5 and TRBJ2-2, with 10 bases lining up with TRBD1. Germline V gene data show CDR1 as MNHEY and CDR2 as SVGAGI. J lost 5 bases, V lost 0 bases, and 3 bases had no gene match. The CDR3 runs 16 residues.

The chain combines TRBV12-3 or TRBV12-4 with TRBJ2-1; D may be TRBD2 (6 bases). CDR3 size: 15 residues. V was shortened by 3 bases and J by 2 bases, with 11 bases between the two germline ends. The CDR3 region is CASSFVGGAYNEQFF. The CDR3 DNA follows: TGTGCCAGCAGTTTCGTCGGCGGGGCCTACAATGAGCAGTTCTTC.

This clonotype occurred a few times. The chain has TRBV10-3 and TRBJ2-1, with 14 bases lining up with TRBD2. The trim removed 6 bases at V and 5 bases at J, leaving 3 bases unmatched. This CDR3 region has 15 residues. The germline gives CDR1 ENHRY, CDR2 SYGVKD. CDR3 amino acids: CAIRGLAGDNNEQFF. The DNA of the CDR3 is TGTGCCATCAGGGGACTAGCGGGAGACAACAATGAGCAGTTCTTC.

Here the CDR3 reads CASSFVTGTDTQYF. The CDR3 nucleotides are TGTGCCAGCAGTTTTGTGACGGGCACAGATACGCAGTATTTT. V usage is TRBV12-3 or TRBV12-4 and J usage is TRBJ2-3; D not resolved. CDR3 length equals 14 residues. The germline V and J ends were trimmed by 3 bases and 1 base, with 8 bases remaining between them.

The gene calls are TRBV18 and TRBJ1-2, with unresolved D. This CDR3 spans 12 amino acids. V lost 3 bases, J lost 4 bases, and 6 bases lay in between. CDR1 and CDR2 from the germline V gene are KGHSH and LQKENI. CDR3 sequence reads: CASSPSTYGYTF. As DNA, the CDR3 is TGTGCCAGCTCACCGTCCACCTATGGCTACACCTTC.

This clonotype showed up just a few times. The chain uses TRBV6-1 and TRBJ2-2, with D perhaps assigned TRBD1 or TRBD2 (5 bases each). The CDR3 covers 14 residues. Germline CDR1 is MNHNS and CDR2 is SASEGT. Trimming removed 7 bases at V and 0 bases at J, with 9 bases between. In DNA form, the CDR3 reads TGTGCCAGCACAGGGACGGCGAACACCGGGGAGCTGTTTTTT. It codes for CASTGTANTGELFF.

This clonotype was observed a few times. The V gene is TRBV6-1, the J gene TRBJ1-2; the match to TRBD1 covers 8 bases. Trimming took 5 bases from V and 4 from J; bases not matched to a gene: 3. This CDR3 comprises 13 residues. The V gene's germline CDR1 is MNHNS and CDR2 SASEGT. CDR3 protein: CASSQGTGYGYTF. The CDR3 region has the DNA TGTGCCAGCAGTCAGGGGACAGGCTATGGCTACACCTTC.

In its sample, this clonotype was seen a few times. CDR3 residues: CASSDGTRGVNEQFF. CDR3 sequence (DNA): TGTGCCAGCAGCGACGGGACCCGCGGGGTCAATGAGCAGTTCTTC. V and J are TRBV7-8 and TRBJ2-1; the D gene is possibly TRBD2 (6 bases). The CDR3 length is 15 residues. V lost 5 bases to trimming and J lost 6 bases, with 17 bases between them. CDR1 and CDR2 from the germline V gene are SGHVS and FQNEAQ.

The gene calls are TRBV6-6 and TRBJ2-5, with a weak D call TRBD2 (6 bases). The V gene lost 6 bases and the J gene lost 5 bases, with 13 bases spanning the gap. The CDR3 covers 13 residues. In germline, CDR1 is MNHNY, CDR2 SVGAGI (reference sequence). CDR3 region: CASRERRVETQYF. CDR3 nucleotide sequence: TGTGCCAGCAGGGAGAGGAGGGTCGAGACCCAGTACTTC.

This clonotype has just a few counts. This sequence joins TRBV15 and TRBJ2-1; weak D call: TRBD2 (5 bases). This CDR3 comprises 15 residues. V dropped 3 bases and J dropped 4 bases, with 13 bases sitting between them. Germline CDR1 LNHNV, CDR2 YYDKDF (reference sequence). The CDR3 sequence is CATSRTQDSYNEQFF. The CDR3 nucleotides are TGTGCCACCAGCAGGACTCAGGACTCATACAATGAGCAGTTCTTC. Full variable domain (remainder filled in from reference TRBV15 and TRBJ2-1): DAMVIQNPRYQVTQFGKPVTLSCSQTLNHNVMYWYQQKSSQAPKLLFHYYDKDFNNEADTPDNFQSRRPNTSFCFLDIRSPGLGDTAMYLCATSRTQDSYNEQFFGPGTRLTVL.

CDR3 protein: CASSPGLEGKGEKLFF. As DNA, the CDR3 is TGTGCCAGCAGCCCCGGCCTGGAGGGGAAGGGCGAAAAACTGTTTTTT. The chain joins TRBV7-9 to TRBJ1-4; TRBD1 might be the D (5 bases). The germline V and J ends were trimmed by 5 bases and 8 bases, with 21 bases remaining between them. The CDR3 is 16 residues long. Germline CDR1 reads SEHNR; CDR2 reads FQNEAQ (reference sequence).

The CDR3 loop is CASSPTGYTGELFF. The CDR3 nucleotides are TGTGCCAGCAGCCCGACAGGGTACACCGGGGAGCTGTTTTTT. This chain uses TRBV7-9 with TRBJ2-2; 7 nucleotides agree with TRBD1. CDR3 length: 14 residues. From germline, CDR1 is SEHNR and CDR2 FQNEAQ (reference sequence). With V trimmed by 5 bases and J by 3 bases, 3 bases remained unmatched.

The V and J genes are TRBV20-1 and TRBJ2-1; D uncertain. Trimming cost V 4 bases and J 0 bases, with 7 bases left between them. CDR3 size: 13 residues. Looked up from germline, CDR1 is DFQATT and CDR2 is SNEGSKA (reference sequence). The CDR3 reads CSAKSSSYNEQFF. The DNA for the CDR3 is TGCAGTGCTAAATCGAGCTCCTACAATGAGCAGTTCTTC.

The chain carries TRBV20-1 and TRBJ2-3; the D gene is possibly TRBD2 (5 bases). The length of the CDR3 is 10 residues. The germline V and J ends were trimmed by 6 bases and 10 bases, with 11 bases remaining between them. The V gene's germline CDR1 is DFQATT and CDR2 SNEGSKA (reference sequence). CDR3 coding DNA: TGCAGTGCCAGCAGGAGGCCGCAGTATTTT. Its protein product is CSASRRPQYF.

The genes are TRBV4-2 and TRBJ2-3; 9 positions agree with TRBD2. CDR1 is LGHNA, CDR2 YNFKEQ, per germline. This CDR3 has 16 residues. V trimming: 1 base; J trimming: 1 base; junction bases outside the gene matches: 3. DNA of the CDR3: TGTGCCAGCAGCCAAGTTGCTAGCGGGGGCACAGATACGCAGTATTTT. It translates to CASSQVASGGTDTQYF.

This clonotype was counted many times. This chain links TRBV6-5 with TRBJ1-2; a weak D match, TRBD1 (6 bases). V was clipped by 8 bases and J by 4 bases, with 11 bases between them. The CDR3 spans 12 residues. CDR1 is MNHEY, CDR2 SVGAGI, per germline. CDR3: CASFRGGYGYTF. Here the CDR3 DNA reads TGTGCCAGCTTTAGAGGGGGCTATGGCTACACCTTC.

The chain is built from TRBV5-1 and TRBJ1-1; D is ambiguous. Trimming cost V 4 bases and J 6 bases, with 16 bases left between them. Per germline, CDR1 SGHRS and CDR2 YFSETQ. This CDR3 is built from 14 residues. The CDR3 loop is CASSRRGSRAEAFF. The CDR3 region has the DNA TGCGCCAGCAGCCGGCGAGGGTCCAGAGCTGAAGCTTTCTTT.